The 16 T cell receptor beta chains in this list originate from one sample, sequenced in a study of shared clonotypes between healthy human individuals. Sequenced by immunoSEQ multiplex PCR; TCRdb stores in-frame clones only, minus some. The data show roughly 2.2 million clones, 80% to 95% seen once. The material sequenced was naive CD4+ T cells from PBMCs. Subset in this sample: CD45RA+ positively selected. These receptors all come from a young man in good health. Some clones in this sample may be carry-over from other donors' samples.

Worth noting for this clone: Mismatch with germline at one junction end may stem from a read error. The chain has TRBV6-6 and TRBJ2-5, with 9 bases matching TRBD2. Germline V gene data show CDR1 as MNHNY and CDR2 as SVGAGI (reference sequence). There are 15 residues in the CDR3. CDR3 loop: CASSRVAGEGEIQYF. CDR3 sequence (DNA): TGTGCCAGCAGCCGCGTAGCGGGAGAGGGGGAGATCCAGTACTTC.

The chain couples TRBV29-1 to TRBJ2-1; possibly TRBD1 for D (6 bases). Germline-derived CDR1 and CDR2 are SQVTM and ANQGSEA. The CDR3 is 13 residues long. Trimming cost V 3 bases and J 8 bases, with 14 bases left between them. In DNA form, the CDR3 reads TGCAGCGTTGACCGTGGTGAGGGGGATGAGCAGTTCTTC. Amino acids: CSVDRGEGDEQFF.

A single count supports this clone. For the CDR3, the DNA is TGTGCCAGCAGCGTACGGTGGACAGCCTACGAGCAGTACTTC. As protein: CASSVRWTAYEQYF. This rearrangement joins TRBV6-5 to TRBJ2-7; the D gene is possibly TRBD1 (6 bases). The CDR3 extends over 14 amino acids. Looked up from germline, CDR1 is MNHEY and CDR2 is SVGAGI. V lost 6 bases, J lost 2 bases, and 14 bases lay in between.

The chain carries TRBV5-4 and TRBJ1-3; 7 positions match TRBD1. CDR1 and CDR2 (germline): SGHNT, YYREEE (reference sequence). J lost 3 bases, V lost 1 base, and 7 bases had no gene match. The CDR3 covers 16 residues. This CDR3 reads CASSLSQGVVGNTIYF. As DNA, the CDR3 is TGTGCCAGCAGCTTGAGCCAGGGGGTCGTTGGAAACACCATATATTTT. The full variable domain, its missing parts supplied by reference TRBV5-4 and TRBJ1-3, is ETGVTQSPTHLIKTRGQQVTLRCSSQSGHNTVSWYQQALGQGPQFIFQYYREEENGRGNFPPRFSGLQFPNYSSELNVNALELDDSALYLCASSLSQGVVGNTIYFGEGSWLTVV.

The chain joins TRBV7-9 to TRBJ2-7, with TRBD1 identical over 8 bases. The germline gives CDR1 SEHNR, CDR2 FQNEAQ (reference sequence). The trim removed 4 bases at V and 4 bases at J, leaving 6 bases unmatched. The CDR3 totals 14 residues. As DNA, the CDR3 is TGTGCCAGCAGCTCGGACAGGGAGCTTTACGAGCAGTACTTC. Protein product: CASSSDRELYEQYF.

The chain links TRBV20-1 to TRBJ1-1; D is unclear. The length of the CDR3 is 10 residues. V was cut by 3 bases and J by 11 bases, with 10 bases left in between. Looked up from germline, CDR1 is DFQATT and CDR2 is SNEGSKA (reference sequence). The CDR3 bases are TGCAGTGCTAGGGGTCTTGGGGCTTTCTTT. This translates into CSARGLGAFF.

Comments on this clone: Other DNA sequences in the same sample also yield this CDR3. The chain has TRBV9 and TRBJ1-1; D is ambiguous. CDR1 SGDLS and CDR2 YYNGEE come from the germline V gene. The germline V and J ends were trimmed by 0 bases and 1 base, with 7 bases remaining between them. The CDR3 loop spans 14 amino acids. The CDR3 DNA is TGTGCCAGCAGCGTAGCGCCAGGGAACACTGAAGCTTTCTTT. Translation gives CASSVAPGNTEAFF.

The CDR3 DNA is TGTGCCTGGAGTTCAGGGTACTCCTACGAGCAGTACTTC. Amino acids: CAWSSGYSYEQYF. The rearrangement joins TRBV30 to TRBJ2-7, with D possibly TRBD1 on 5 matching bases. The CDR3 is 13 residues long. The germline V and J ends were trimmed by 2 bases and 0 bases, with 8 bases remaining between them. From germline, CDR1 is GTSNPN and CDR2 SVGIG (reference sequence).

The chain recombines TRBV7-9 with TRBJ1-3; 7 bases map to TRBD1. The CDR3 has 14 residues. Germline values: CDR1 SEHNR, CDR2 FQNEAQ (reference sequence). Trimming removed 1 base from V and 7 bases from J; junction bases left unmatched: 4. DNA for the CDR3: TGTGCCAGCAGCTTAGGAAGACAGGGTAACACCATATATTTT. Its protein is CASSLGRQGNTIYF.

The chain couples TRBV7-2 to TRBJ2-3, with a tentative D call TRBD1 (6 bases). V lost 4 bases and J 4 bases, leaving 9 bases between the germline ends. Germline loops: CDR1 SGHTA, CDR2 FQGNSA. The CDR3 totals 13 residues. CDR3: CASSYRASDTQYF. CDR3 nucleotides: TGTGCCAGCAGCTACAGGGCCTCAGATACGCAGTATTTT.

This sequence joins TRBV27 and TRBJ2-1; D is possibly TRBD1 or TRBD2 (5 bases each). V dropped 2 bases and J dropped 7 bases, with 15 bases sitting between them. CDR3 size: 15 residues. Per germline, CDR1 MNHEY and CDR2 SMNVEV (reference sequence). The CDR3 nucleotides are TGTGCCAGCAGTTTACCAGGGACCGCGACGAATGAGCAGTTCTTC. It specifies CASSLPGTATNEQFF.

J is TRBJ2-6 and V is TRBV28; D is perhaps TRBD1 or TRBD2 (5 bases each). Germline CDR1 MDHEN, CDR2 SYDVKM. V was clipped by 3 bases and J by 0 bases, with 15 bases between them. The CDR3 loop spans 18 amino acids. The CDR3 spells CASSLSGPFSSGANVLTF. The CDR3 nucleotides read TGTGCCAGCAGTTTGTCGGGGCCCTTTAGCTCTGGGGCCAACGTCCTGACTTTC.

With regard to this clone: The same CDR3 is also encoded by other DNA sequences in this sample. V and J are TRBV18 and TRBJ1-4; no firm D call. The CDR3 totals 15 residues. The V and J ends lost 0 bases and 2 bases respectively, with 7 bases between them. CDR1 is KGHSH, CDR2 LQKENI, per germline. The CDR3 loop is CASSPPSGTNEKLFF. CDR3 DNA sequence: TGTGCCAGCTCACCACCGTCGGGGACTAATGAAAAACTGTTTTTT.

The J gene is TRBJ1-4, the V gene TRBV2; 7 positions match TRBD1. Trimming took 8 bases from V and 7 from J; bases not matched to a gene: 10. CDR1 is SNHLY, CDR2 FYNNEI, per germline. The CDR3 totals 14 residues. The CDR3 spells CASGAQGRAEKLFF. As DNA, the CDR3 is TGTGCCAGCGGGGCACAGGGGCGGGCTGAAAAACTGTTTTTT. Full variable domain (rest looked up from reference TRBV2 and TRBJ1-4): EPEVTQTPSHQVTQMGQEVILRCVPISNHLYFYWYRQILGQKVEFLVSFYNNEISEKSEIFDDQFSVERPDGSNFTLKIRSTKLEDSAMYFCASGAQGRAEKLFFGSGTQLSVL.

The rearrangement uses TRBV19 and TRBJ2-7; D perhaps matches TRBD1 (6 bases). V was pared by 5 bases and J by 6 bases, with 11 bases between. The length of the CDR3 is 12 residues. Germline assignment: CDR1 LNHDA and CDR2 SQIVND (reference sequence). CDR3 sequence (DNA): TGTGCCAGTAGTCAAACAGGGTTCGAGCAGTACTTC. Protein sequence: CASSQTGFEQYF.

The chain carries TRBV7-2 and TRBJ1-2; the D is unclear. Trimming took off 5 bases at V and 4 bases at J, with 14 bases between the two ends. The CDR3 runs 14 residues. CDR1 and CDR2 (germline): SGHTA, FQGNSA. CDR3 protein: CASSRPDGAYGYTF. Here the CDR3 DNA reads TGTGCCAGCAGCCGACCGGACGGAGCCTATGGCTACACCTTC.